This entry describes one T cell receptor (beta chain). This entry is derived from a study of OX40 agonist ivuxolimab in advanced cancers. The ends lost 5 bases at V and 6 bases at J; junction bases unmatched: 3. CDR1 and CDR2 from the germline V gene are SEHNR and FQNEAQ (reference sequence). The CDR3 extends over 12 amino acids. Here immunoSEQ multiplex PCR was the method, and the copy in TCRdb shows in-frame clones only, minus some. The table includes 65,000 to 80,000 clones, about nine tenths detected once. The gene calls are TRBV7-9 and TRBJ2-7, with 8 bases aligning to TRBD1. Sequenced here: CD4+ or CD8+ T cells sorted from blood, sampled in a trial of the OX40 agonist ivuxolimab. The TCR originated in an adult with an advanced solid tumor such as melanoma, head and neck, liver or kidney cancer. The CDR3 DNA sequence: TGTGCCAGCAGCGGCAGGGGGCGCGAGCAGTACTTC. Amino acids: CASSGRGREQYF.